This record looks at one T cell receptor (beta chain) sequence and its context. This record comes from a study of blood T cell repertoires in COVID-19. As for the study in general: COVID-19 samples collected from the United States, Italy and Spain covered acute and convalescent phases. T cells, B-cell-depleted T cells, or PBMCs supplied cDNA or gDNA.

Original data processing: By means of reference gene primer amplification, nucleated cell counts were estimated. Method: immunoSEQ multiplex PCR; TCRdb's copy keeps in-frame clones and lacks some. V and J calls and clone size are copied from that table; D and trimming were computed from the DNA. The sample lists some 300,000 clones; roughly 90% were seen once. The receptor's source is a woman aged 70-85 years with COVID-19, enrolled during active disease. Sequencing was done on a sample of peripheral blood.

The CDR3 loop reads CASSASGGALGANVLTF. The CDR3 DNA follows: TGTGCCAGTAGTGCCAGCGGGGGGGCGCTCGGGGCCAACGTCCTGACTTTC. The chain links TRBV19 to TRBJ2-6; TRBD2 matches 10 bases. The junction had 8 bases not matched to a gene; V was cut back by 5 bases and J by 4 bases. The germline gives CDR1 LNHDA, CDR2 SQIVND (reference sequence). CDR3 length: 17 residues.